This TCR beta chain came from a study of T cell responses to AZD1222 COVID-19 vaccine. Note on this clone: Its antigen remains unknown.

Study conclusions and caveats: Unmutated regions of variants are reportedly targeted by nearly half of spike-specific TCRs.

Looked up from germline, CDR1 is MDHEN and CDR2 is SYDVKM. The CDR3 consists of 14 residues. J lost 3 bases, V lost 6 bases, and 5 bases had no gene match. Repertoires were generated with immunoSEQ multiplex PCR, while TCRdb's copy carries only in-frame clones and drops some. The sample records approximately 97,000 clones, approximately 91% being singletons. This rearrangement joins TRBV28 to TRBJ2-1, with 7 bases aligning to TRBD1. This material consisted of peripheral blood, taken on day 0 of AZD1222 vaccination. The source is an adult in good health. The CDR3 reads CASSPGQSYNEQFF. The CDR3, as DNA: TGTGCCAGCAGCCCGGGACAGAGCTACAATGAGCAGTTCTTC. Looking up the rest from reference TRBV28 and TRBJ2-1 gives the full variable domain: DVKVTQSSRYLVKRTGEKVFLECVQDMDHENMFWYRQDPGLGLRLIYFSYDVKMKEKGDIPEGYSVSREKKERFSLILESASTNQTSMYLCASSPGQSYNEQFFGPGTRLTVL.